Shown below are 15 T cell receptor beta chains from a single sample sequenced in a study of somatic mutations in cytotoxic T cells in rheumatoid arthritis. The protocol was immunoSEQ multiplex PCR, while the TCRdb copy is restricted to in-frame clones and leaves out a portion. The repertoire holds 23,000 or so clones, with approximately 80% as singletons. Sequencing input: CD8+ T cells sorted from blood. The receptors here all came from an adult with rheumatoid arthritis.

V usage is TRBV28 and J usage is TRBJ2-1; 14 bases match TRBD2. Germline V gene data show CDR1 as MDHEN and CDR2 as SYDVKM. Trimming took 7 bases from V and 0 from J; bases not matched to a gene: 14. CDR3 length: 20 residues. The DNA of the CDR3 is TGTGCCAGCACCTTGAACCTCGGACTAGCGGGGGGTTTCTCCTACAATGAGCAGTTCTTC. Its protein product is CASTLNLGLAGGFSYNEQFF.

The rearrangement links TRBV7-3 to TRBJ1-2; 12 bases fit TRBD1. This CDR3 is built from 15 residues. With V trimmed by 6 bases and J by 4 bases, 6 bases remained unmatched. Germline V gene lookup returns CDR1 SGHTA and CDR2 FQGTGA. CDR3 amino acids: CASSLGQGAAYGYTF. The DNA for the CDR3 is TGTGCCAGCAGTTTGGGACAGGGGGCAGCCTATGGCTACACCTTC.

This clone was seen just once. CDR3 nucleotides: TGTGCCAGCAGCCTCGTATTAGCGGGGACAGATACGCAGTATTTT. Its protein is CASSLVLAGTDTQYF. The chain has TRBV7-9 and TRBJ2-3; 8 bases map to TRBD2. The CDR3 length is 15 residues. Germline CDR1 reads SEHNR; CDR2 reads FQNEAQ (reference sequence). J was trimmed by 3 bases and V by 5 bases; bases with no gene match: 7.

This clone was counted once. The chain combines TRBV10-1 with TRBJ2-1; perhaps TRBD2 as D (6 bases). This CDR3 has 17 residues. The V end lost 0 bases, the J end lost 2 bases, and 14 bases lay between the germline ends. Germline V gene lookup returns CDR1 WNHNN and CDR2 SYGVQD (reference sequence). The CDR3 loop is CASSESNYGGAYNEQFF. CDR3 sequence (DNA): TGCGCCAGCAGTGAGTCGAACTATGGAGGGGCCTACAATGAGCAGTTCTTC.

This clone has a handful of counts. The V and J genes are TRBV19 and TRBJ1-5; 9 bases map to TRBD1. With 2 bases clipped from V and 1 base from J, the junction kept 6 bases outside the gene matches. The CDR3 is made up of 17 amino acids. Germline V gene lookup returns CDR1 LNHDA and CDR2 SQIVND (reference sequence). The CDR3 region is CASSILVQGASNQPQHF. In DNA form, the CDR3 reads TGTGCCAGTAGTATATTAGTACAGGGGGCCAGCAATCAGCCCCAGCATTTT.

The chain recombines TRBV25-1 with TRBJ2-1; D is unclear. V was cut by 1 base and J by 8 bases, with 18 bases left in between. The CDR3 is 16 residues long. Germline assignment: CDR1 MGHDK and CDR2 SYGVNS. The CDR3 reads CASSEFWESTQDEQFF. The CDR3 DNA is TGTGCCAGCAGTGAATTCTGGGAATCGACCCAGGATGAGCAGTTCTTC.

The chain carries TRBV5-5 and TRBJ2-7; 10 bases line up with TRBD1. CDR3 length: 14 residues. Germline CDR1 is SGHKS and CDR2 is YYEKEE (reference sequence). Losses at the gene ends were 5 bases for V and 2 bases for J; bases not matched to a gene: 4. The CDR3 sequence: CASRLTGGAYEQYF. In DNA form, the CDR3 reads TGTGCCAGCAGATTGACAGGGGGCGCCTACGAGCAGTACTTC.

The CDR3 loop reads CASSLDGGSNTEAFF. For the CDR3, the DNA is TGCGCCAGCAGCTTGGACGGGGGATCGAACACTGAAGCTTTCTTT. The rearrangement links TRBV5-1 to TRBJ1-1; D is possibly TRBD1 (5 bases). Trimming took 0 bases from V and 1 from J, leaving 10 bases between them. Germline lookup yields CDR1 SGHRS and CDR2 YFSETQ. The CDR3 loop spans 15 amino acids.

The chain carries TRBV6-6 and TRBJ2-1; possible D gene TRBD2, 5 bases. CDR1 and CDR2 (germline): MNHNY, SVGAGI (reference sequence). Trimming removed 0 bases at V and 0 bases at J, with 9 bases between. CDR3 length: 16 residues. As DNA, the CDR3 is TGTGCCAGCAGTTACTCTTGGGAGAGCTCCTACAATGAGCAGTTCTTC. As protein: CASSYSWESSYNEQFF.

The J gene is TRBJ2-1, the V gene TRBV28, with TRBD2 identical over 11 bases. The V gene end was trimmed by 6 bases and the J gene end by 4 bases; junction bases not matched to a gene: 5. From germline, CDR1 is MDHEN and CDR2 SYDVKM. The CDR3 sequence is 15 residues long. The CDR3: CASSPTSGDYNEQFF. Written as DNA, the CDR3 is TGTGCCAGCAGCCCGACTAGCGGGGATTACAATGAGCAGTTCTTC.

The sample holds a few counts of this clone. The chain carries TRBV19 and TRBJ1-1; D gene uncertain. This CDR3 is 15 amino acids long. Germline loops: CDR1 LNHDA, CDR2 SQIVND (reference sequence). V lost 3 bases to trimming and J lost 0 bases, with 11 bases between them. The chain's CDR3 is CASSIHVGMNTEAFF. CDR3 sequence (DNA): TGTGCCAGTAGTATTCATGTGGGGATGAACACTGAAGCTTTCTTT.

The V call is TRBV9, the J call TRBJ2-2, with D maybe TRBD2 (7 bases). V dropped 1 base and J dropped 2 bases, with 21 bases sitting between them. There are 19 residues in the CDR3. Germline values: CDR1 SGDLS, CDR2 YYNGEE. The CDR3 DNA reads as TGTGCCAGCAGCGTATCGAGGGGGGGCCTTTTCACCAACACCGGGGAGCTGTTTTTT. Amino acids: CASSVSRGGLFTNTGELFF.

The chain recombines TRBV7-9 with TRBJ2-7; D gene unclear. The CDR3 extends over 13 amino acids. V lost 8 bases, J lost 0 bases, and 11 bases lay in between. CDR1 SEHNR and CDR2 FQNEAQ come from the germline V gene (reference sequence). This chain's CDR3 is CASASVSSYEQYF. The CDR3 DNA reads as TGTGCCAGCGCCAGCGTAAGCTCCTACGAGCAGTACTTC.

CDR3 residues: CASSLGGSSGGFQETQYF. DNA of the CDR3: TGTGCCAGCAGCTTAGGGGGCTCTAGCGGGGGGTTCCAAGAGACCCAGTACTTC. The rearrangement links TRBV11-2 to TRBJ2-5, with 11 bases aligning to TRBD2. This CDR3 has 18 amino acids. Germline CDR1 and CDR2: SGHAT and FQNNGV. V lost 1 base to trimming and J lost 1 base; unmatched junction nucleotides: 8.

The V gene is TRBV7-9, the J gene TRBJ2-2, with a tentative D call TRBD2 (7 bases). Deletions cut 3 bases from V and 3 bases from J, with 17 bases between. This CDR3 region has 17 residues. CDR1 and CDR2 from the germline V gene are SEHNR and FQNEAQ (reference sequence). The CDR3 DNA sequence: TGTGCCAGCAGCTTGAGGAAGGGGGGGCTGGACACCGGGGAGCTGTTTTTT. Translated: CASSLRKGGLDTGELFF.